A selection of T cell receptor beta chains follows, all from one sample in a study of blood T cells in healthy people across ages. TCRdb re-called the 5' RACE reads through MiXCR, storing one row per CDR3 protein. The sample records 800,000 to 1,000,000 distinct CDR3 sequences, around 48% being singletons. Input material: blood. Every receptor here comes from a man aged 30 to 39 in good health. CDR3s include the opening cysteine and the closing phenylalanine or tryptophan. The order of the fields is J gene, V gene, clone size, D gene, CDR3 DNA, CDR3 protein. The D gene is left open where the match is weak. Rows give clone size only sometimes, using once, few, many, or a class for an expanded clone.

J: TRBJ2-7; V: TRBV5-6; size: few; D: -; DNA: TGTGCCAGCAGCGCTCTAGGGGGCTACGAGCAGTACTTC; CDR3: CASSALGGYEQYF
J: TRBJ2-3; V: TRBV30; size: -; D: TRBD1; DNA: TGTGCCTGGACCACAGGGGACACCTATACAGATACGCAGTATTTT; CDR3: CAWTTGDTYTDTQYF
J: TRBJ1-1; V: TRBV12-3/TRBV12-4; size: -; D: TRBD1; DNA: TGTGCCAGCAGTCCACAGGGGCGGTGGGGAGCTTTCTTT; CDR3: CASSPQGRWGAFF
J: TRBJ2-7; V: TRBV4-1; size: few; D: -; DNA: TGCGCCAGCAGCCAAGATTCGAGGTTTAACGAGCAGTACTTC; CDR3: CASSQDSRFNEQYF
J: TRBJ2-3; V: TRBV3-1; size: once; D: TRBD2; DNA: TGTGCCAGCAGCCAAGATCTGGCGGGGGGAAGCACAGATACGCAGTATTTT; CDR3: CASSQDLAGGSTDTQYF
J: TRBJ1-5; V: TRBV20-1; size: -; D: -; DNA: TGCAGTGCTGGCAGGGTGAGGGTAGGCAATCAGCCCCAGCATTTT; CDR3: CSAGRVRVGNQPQHF
J: TRBJ2-5; V: TRBV28; size: -; D: TRBD2; DNA: TGTGCCTCAAGCGGGGCCCAAGAGACCCAGTACTTC; CDR3: CASSGAQETQYF
J: TRBJ2-3; V: TRBV4-1; size: -; D: -; DNA: TGCGCCAGCGGCGAGACGGCCACAGATACGCAGTATTTT; CDR3: CASGETATDTQYF
J: TRBJ2-5; V: TRBV12-3/TRBV12-4; size: -; D: TRBD2; DNA: TGTGCCAGCAGCTCAACGACTCGGGAGGGGGGGGAGACCCAGTACTTC; CDR3: CASSSTTREGGETQYF
J: TRBJ1-1; V: TRBV4-1; size: -; D: TRBD1; DNA: TGCGCCAGCAGCCACTTAGACAGGGGGGACACTGAAGCTTTCTTT; CDR3: CASSHLDRGDTEAFF
J: TRBJ2-5; V: TRBV9; size: few; D: -; DNA: TGTGCCAGCAGCGCCGCCGCCGTCACCGCCGGGACCCAGTACTTC; CDR3: CASSAAAVTAGTQYF
J: TRBJ2-1; V: TRBV7-2; size: once; D: -; DNA: TGTGCCAGCAGCTTAGTCGGTACCACCCAGTTCTTC; CDR3: CASSLVGTTQFF
J: TRBJ1-1; V: TRBV5-1; size: few; D: TRBD1; DNA: TGCGCCAGCAGCGATTCAGGGGGCCAGGCTGAAGCTTTCTTT; CDR3: CASSDSGGQAEAFF
J: TRBJ1-2; V: TRBV29-1; size: -; D: -; DNA: TGCAGCGTTGAAAACCCTAGGGGCAGCACGTATGGCTACACCTTC; CDR3: CSVENPRGSTYGYTF
J: TRBJ1-2; V: TRBV7-2; size: -; D: -; DNA: TGTGCCAGCAGCGACAGGATCTCTGGCTACACCTTC; CDR3: CASSDRISGYTF
J: TRBJ1-2; V: TRBV7-9; size: few; D: -; DNA: TGTGCCAGCAGCTTACCCCAGGTTAACTATGGCTACACCTTC; CDR3: CASSLPQVNYGYTF
J: TRBJ2-7; V: TRBV5-1; size: few; D: TRBD1; DNA: TGCGCCAGCAGCTTGGGCACCACAGGGGGCTACGAGCAGTACTTC; CDR3: CASSLGTTGGYEQYF
J: TRBJ1-5; V: TRBV12-3/TRBV12-4; size: -; D: -; DNA: TGTGCCAGCAGTTTTTCCTCTAATCAGCCCCAGCATTTT; CDR3: CASSFSSNQPQHF
J: TRBJ1-5; V: TRBV11-2; size: -; D: -; DNA: TGTGCCAGCAGCTTAGGGGGCCCAAGTTGGCCCCAGCATTTT; CDR3: CASSLGGPSWPQHF
J: TRBJ1-4; V: TRBV28; size: few; D: TRBD1; DNA: TGTGCCAGCAGTTCAACTACAGGGGCCGGGAGGGAAAAACTGTTTTTT; CDR3: CASSSTTGAGREKLFF
J: TRBJ2-4; V: TRBV20-1; size: -; D: -; DNA: TGCAGTGCCCAGGACTCGCACCTTCTAGCCAAAAACATTCAGTACTTC; CDR3: CSAQDSHLLAKNIQYF
J: TRBJ1-5; V: TRBV6-1; size: -; D: TRBD1; DNA: TGTGCCAGCATGCCCCGGCGGACAGGGACGTATCAGCCCCAGCATTTT; CDR3: CASMPRRTGTYQPQHF
J: TRBJ2-1; V: TRBV29-1; size: -; D: -; DNA: TGCACCGCTCGGGGCTCATCCGATGAGCAGTTCTTC; CDR3: CTARGSSDEQFF
J: TRBJ2-4; V: TRBV3-1; size: few; D: -; DNA: TGTGCCAGCAGCCTCGGAGGTGCTCTAGCCAAAAACATTCAGTACTTC; CDR3: CASSLGGALAKNIQYF
J: TRBJ2-7; V: TRBV4-1; size: -; D: -; DNA: TGCGCCAGCAGCTCACTTCGGGACCTCCACGAGCAGTACTTC; CDR3: CASSSLRDLHEQYF
J: TRBJ1-2; V: TRBV29-1; size: -; D: -; DNA: TGCAGCGCCGATCTGATTGATCTGCGGGGCTACACCTTC; CDR3: CSADLIDLRGYTF
J: TRBJ2-3; V: TRBV20-1; size: -; D: -; DNA: TGCAGTGCTGGTCAGGGCTACACAGATACGCAGTATTTT; CDR3: CSAGQGYTDTQYF
J: TRBJ2-7; V: TRBV5-5; size: few; D: -; DNA: TGTGCCAGCAGCTTGCGCGTTCCCGGCGAGCAGTACTTC; CDR3: CASSLRVPGEQYF
J: TRBJ2-4; V: TRBV3-1; size: -; D: -; DNA: TGTGCCAGCAGCCAGGGCGTAGGACCCCAGTACTTC; CDR3: CASSQGVGPQYF
J: TRBJ1-2; V: TRBV20-1; size: -; D: -; DNA: TGCAGTGCTAGGAGAGGGTCGCCCCTCTCTTATGGCTACACCTTC; CDR3: CSARRGSPLSYGYTF